These T cell receptor beta chains were read from a single sample in a study of OX40 agonist ivuxolimab in advanced cancers. Repertoires were generated with immunoSEQ multiplex PCR, while TCRdb's copy carries only in-frame clones and drops some. The data contain more than 45,000 clones, 86% of them singletons. Sequences were derived from CD4+ or CD8+ T cells sorted from blood, sampled in a trial of the OX40 agonist ivuxolimab. The receptors stem from an adult with an advanced solid tumor such as melanoma, head and neck, liver or kidney cancer. Both conserved end residues are part of each CDR3. The order of the fields is J gene, V gene, D gene, CDR3 protein. The D gene is left open where the match is weak.

>TRBJ2-2|TRBV28|-
CASSWGAELTGELFF
>TRBJ2-7|TRBV9|-
CASSLRDEFYEQYF
>TRBJ2-5|TRBV28|-
CASSLSQPGTQYF
>TRBJ2-3|TRBV6-1|-
CASSDYEGRGTDTQYF
>TRBJ2-3|TRBV4-2|TRBD2
CASSQGVKAGGLASTDTQYF
>TRBJ2-7|TRBV7-9|-
CTSSSPVYEQYF
>TRBJ2-7|TRBV18|TRBD1
CASSPQSGTGAPEQYF
>TRBJ2-7|TRBV18|TRBD1
CASSPGQGGSYEQYF
>TRBJ2-5|TRBV11-3|-
CASSLGSKETQYF
>TRBJ1-1|TRBV18|-
CASSPPTALNTEAFF
>TRBJ1-2|TRBV28|-
CASSLGVGTYGYTF
>TRBJ1-6|TRBV30|TRBD1
CAWTGGDSPLHF
>TRBJ2-7|TRBV5-4|TRBD2
CASRDPSGDYEQYF
>TRBJ2-3|TRBV2|-
CASSDRATDTQYF
>TRBJ1-6|TRBV6-5|-
CASRTISTGHSPLHF
>TRBJ1-3|TRBV30|-
CAGAGNTIYF
>TRBJ2-2|TRBV6-1|-
CATRRMGDTGELFF
>TRBJ1-5|TRBV28|TRBD1
CATSGSRGHYQPQHF
>TRBJ2-1|TRBV6-4|-
CASSDRWGGHYNEQFF
>TRBJ1-4|TRBV11-3|-
CASSLVDGEKLFF
>TRBJ1-1|TRBV4-1|-
CASSQGTGSGMNTEAFF
>TRBJ2-7|TRBV19|-
CASSMPRQERYEQYF